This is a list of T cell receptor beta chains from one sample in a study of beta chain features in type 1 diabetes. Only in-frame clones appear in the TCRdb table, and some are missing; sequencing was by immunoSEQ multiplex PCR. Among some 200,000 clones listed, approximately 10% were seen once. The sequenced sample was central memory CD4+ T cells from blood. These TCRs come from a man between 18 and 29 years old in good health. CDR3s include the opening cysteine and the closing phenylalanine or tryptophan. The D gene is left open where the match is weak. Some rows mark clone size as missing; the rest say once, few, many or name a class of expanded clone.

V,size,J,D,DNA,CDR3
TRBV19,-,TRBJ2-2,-,TGTGCCAGTAATGATAGGGGCCCGAACACCGGGGAGCTGTTTTTT,CASNDRGPNTGELFF
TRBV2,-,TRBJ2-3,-,TGTGCCAGCAGAAGGCGGGGTCCCAATAGGGCAGATACGCAGTATTTT,CASRRRGPNRADTQYF
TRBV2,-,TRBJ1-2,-,TGTGCCAGCAGCTCGGTCGCTGGGGTGTCTGGAGGCTACACCTTC,CASSSVAGVSGGYTF
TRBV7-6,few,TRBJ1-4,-,TGTGCCAGCAGCTTAGAAGGTTGGGCAGAAGATAATGAAAAACTGTTTTTT,CASSLEGWAEDNEKLFF
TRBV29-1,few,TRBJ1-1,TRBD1,TGCAGCGTTGCGGGACAGGCGAACACTGAAGCTTTCTTT,CSVAGQANTEAFF
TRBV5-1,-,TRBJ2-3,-,TGCGCCAGCAGCTTGGATGGGGATACTAGCACAGATACGCAGTATTTT,CASSLDGDTSTDTQYF
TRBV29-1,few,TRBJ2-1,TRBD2,TGCAGCGTCGCGACTAGCGCATACAATGAGCAGTTCTTC,CSVATSAYNEQFF
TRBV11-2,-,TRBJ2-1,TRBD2,TGTGCCAGCAGCTTCCAATGGCGGGAGGGGTATGAGCAGTTCTTC,CASSFQWREGYEQFF
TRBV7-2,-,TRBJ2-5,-,TGTGCCAGCAACAATTACCAGGAGACCCAGTACTTC,CASNNYQETQYF
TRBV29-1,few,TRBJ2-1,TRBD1,TGCAGCGTTGGTTGGGACAGGGGACGGAATGAGCAGTTCTTC,CSVGWDRGRNEQFF
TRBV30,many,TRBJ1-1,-,TGTGCCTGGACCGTTGGGGATTGGGGTGAAGCTTTCTTT,CAWTVGDWGEAFF
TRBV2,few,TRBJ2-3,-,TGTGCCAGCAGCCAGGACGGGACCGGAGATACGCAGTATTTT,CASSQDGTGDTQYF
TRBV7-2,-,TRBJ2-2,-,TGTGCCAGCAGCTTAACCGGGGAGCTGTTTTTT,CASSLTGELFF
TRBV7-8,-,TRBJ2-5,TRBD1,TGTGCCAGCAGCCAGGGGGTTTTAGGGGAGACCCAGTACTTC,CASSQGVLGETQYF
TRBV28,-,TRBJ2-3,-,TGTGCCAGCAGTTTCGTGAGGGGTCGAGCAGATACGCAGTATTTT,CASSFVRGRADTQYF
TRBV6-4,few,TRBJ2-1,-,TGTGCCAGCAGTGTTAGCGGAACATACCTCGATGAGCAGTTCTTC,CASSVSGTYLDEQFF
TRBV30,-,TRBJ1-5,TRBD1,TGTGCCTGGAGTTTCAGGGGGCAACAGCCCCAGCATTTT,CAWSFRGQQPQHF
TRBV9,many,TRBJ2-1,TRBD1,TGTGCCAGCAGTCCTGGGACAGGCCCCTACAATGAGCAGTTCTTC,CASSPGTGPYNEQFF
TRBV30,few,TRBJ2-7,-,TGTGCCTGGAGTGTTGGGGCCTACTCTTACGAGCAGTACTTC,CAWSVGAYSYEQYF
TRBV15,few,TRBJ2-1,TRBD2,TGTGCCACCAGCACGGTTGGACTAGCCTACAATGAGCAGTTCTTC,CATSTVGLAYNEQFF
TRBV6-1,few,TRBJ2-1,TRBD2,TGTGCCAGCAGCCTCATGCCTAGCGGGTACAATGAGCAGTTCTTC,CASSLMPSGYNEQFF
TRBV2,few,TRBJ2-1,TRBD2,TGTGCCAGCAGTCGACTAGCGGGAGTTGCAAATGAGCAGTTCTTC,CASSRLAGVANEQFF
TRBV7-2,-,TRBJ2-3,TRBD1,TGTGCCAGCAGCTTTCCACTTGGGACAGGGAGGGCAGATACGCAGTATTTT,CASSFPLGTGRADTQYF
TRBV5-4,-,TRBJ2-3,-,TGTGCCAGCAGCTTGTCTGTCAGGGAGGCAGATACGCAGTATTTT,CASSLSVREADTQYF
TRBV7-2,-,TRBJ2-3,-,TGTGCCAGCAGCTTCAGGGGTTCAGATACGCAGTATTTT,CASSFRGSDTQYF
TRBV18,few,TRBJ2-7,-,TGTGCCAGCTCACCAATCTCGAGCAGGAGCGGGTACGAGCAGTACTTC,CASSPISSRSGYEQYF
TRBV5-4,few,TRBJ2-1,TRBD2,TGTGCCAGCAGCCGCATACCGGGACTAGCGGGGGACCATGAGCAGTTCTTC,CASSRIPGLAGDHEQFF
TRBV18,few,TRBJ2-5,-,TGTGCCAGCTCACCAAGGAGAGGTTTGGACCAAGAGACCCAGTACTTC,CASSPRRGLDQETQYF
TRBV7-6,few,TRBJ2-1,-,TGTGCCAGCAGCTTAGCGCTTGGGGGTGGTGGGAATGAGCAGTTCTTC,CASSLALGGGGNEQFF
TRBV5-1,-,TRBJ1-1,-,TGCGCCAGCAGCTTTTTACAGGGAAACACTGAAGCTTTCTTT,CASSFLQGNTEAFF
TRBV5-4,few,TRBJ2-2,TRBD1,TGCGCCAGCAGCTTCGGGACAGGGGGTAGGACCGGGGAGCTGTTTTTT,CASSFGTGGRTGELFF
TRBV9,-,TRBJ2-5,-,TGTGCCAGCAGCGTTGACTCGCAAGAGACCCAGTACTTC,CASSVDSQETQYF
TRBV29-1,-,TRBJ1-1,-,TGCAGTGTGAAACAGGGCATGAACACTGAAGCTTTCTTT,CSVKQGMNTEAFF
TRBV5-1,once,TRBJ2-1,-,TGCGCCAGCAGCTTGGGTACTCACAATGAGCAGTTCTTC,CASSLGTHNEQFF
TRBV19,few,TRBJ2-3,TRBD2,TGTGCCAGTAGTTTCACAGTAGCGGGGGGCACAGATACGCAGTATTTT,CASSFTVAGGTDTQYF
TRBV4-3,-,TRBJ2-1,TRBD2,TGCGCCAGCAGCCAAGAGGTGGGAGGGCACAATGAGCAGTTCTTC,CASSQEVGGHNEQFF
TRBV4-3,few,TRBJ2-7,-,TGCGCCAGCAGCCAAGATAGTGGGCGACGCGTGCAGTACTTC,CASSQDSGRRVQYF
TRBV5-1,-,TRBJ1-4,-,TGCGCCAGCAGCTTGGGGCCAGAAGAAAAACTGTTTTTT,CASSLGPEEKLFF
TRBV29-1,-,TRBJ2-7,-,TGCAGCGGGGCGGGGGGACAGGCCGGTATGTACGAGCAGTACTTC,CSGAGGQAGMYEQYF
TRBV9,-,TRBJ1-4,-,TGTGCCAGCAGCCCTTCTGGGGGGAGGAATGAAAAACTGTTTTTT,CASSPSGGRNEKLFF
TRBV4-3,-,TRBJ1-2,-,TGCGCCAGCAGCCAGAATGTCGCCGGGAACTATGGCTACACCTTC,CASSQNVAGNYGYTF
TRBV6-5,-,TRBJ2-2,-,TGTGCCAGCAGTTACCGCGACGGGGAGCTGTTTTTT,CASSYRDGELFF
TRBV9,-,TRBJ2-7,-,TGTGCCAGCAGCGTGGACATAGCGTCTCGGTACGAGCAGTACTTC,CASSVDIASRYEQYF
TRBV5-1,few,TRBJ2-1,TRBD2,TGCGCCAGCAGCTCGGGACTAGCGGGAGGATACTACAATGAGCAGTTCTTC,CASSSGLAGGYYNEQFF
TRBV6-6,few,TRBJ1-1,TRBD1,TGTGCCAGCAGCCGACAGGGGCAGAACACTGAAGCTTTCTTT,CASSRQGQNTEAFF
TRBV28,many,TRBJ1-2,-,TGTGCCAGCGTCCGGAGCTCGTATGGCTACACCTTC,CASVRSSYGYTF
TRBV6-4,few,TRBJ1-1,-,TGTGCCAGCACTTCAATTACGGGAGCTTTCTTT,CASTSITGAFF
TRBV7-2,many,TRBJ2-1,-,TGTGCCAGCAGCTTAGAACGTAATGAGCAGTTCTTC,CASSLERNEQFF
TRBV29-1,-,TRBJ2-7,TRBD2,TGCAGCGTTTTCGGGTGGGGGGGCGAGCAGTACTTC,CSVFGWGGEQYF
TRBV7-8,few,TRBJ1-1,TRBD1,TGTGCCAGCAGCTTCGGACAGGGAAGGACTGAAGCTTTCTTT,CASSFGQGRTEAFF
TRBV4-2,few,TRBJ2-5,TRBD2,TGTGCCAGCAGCCCCCGCTTCGGACTAGCGGATCAAGAGACCCAGTACTTC,CASSPRFGLADQETQYF
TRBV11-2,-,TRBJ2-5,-,TGTGCCAGCAGCTTTCTTAGCGGCCAAGAGACCCAGTACTTC,CASSFLSGQETQYF
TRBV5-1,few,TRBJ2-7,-,TGCGCCAGCAGCTTGGTGGGGGAGTGGTACGAGCAGTACTTC,CASSLVGEWYEQYF
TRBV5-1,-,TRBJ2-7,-,TGCGCCAGCAGCCGCTCGGGGGAAAGATTATGGGAGCAGTACTTC,CASSRSGERLWEQYF
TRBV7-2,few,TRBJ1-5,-,TGTGCCAGCCCCGCCCCGGGGGGCGCTGGACAGCCCCAGCATTTT,CASPAPGGAGQPQHF
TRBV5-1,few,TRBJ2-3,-,TGCGCCAGCAGCTTGGTTGTCAGCACAGATACGCAGTATTTT,CASSLVVSTDTQYF
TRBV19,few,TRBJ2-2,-,TGTGCCAGTAGCCCACGGTTTTACACCGGGGAGCTGTTTTTT,CASSPRFYTGELFF
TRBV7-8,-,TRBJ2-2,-,TGTGCCAGCAGCTTACGACCCTACACCGGGGAGCTGTTTTTT,CASSLRPYTGELFF
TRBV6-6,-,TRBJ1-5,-,TGTGCCAGCAGTTACGGGGCGGGGGGCAATCAGCCCCAGCATTTT,CASSYGAGGNQPQHF
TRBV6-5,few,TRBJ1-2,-,TGTGCCAGCAGCCATGTCTATGGCTACACCTTC,CASSHVYGYTF